This T cell receptor (beta chain) came from a study of breast tumors, draining lymph nodes, adjacent tissues. The lymph nodes were axillary draining lymph nodes from breast cancer patients. TCRdb processed the multiplex PCR reads anew with MiXCR; each CDR3 protein has one entry. The sample has 100,000 or so distinct CDR3 sequences, around 20% seen once; the top ten hold 1% to 1.5%. This clonotype was recorded a few times. The trim removed 0 bases at V and 4 bases at J, leaving 10 bases unmatched. Germline CDR1 and CDR2: SGDLS and YYNGEE. This CDR3 is 17 amino acids long. The chain uses TRBV9 and TRBJ2-3, with 8 bases aligning to TRBD1. Sequences were obtained from axillary lymph node tissue. The receptor was derived from a female donor with breast cancer. Some clones in this sample may be carry-over from other donors' samples. CDR3 in DNA: TGTGCCAGCAGCGTAGATCCGAGACAGGGGCTCTCAGATACGCAGTATTTT. Protein: CASSVDPRQGLSDTQYF.